A single sample gave rise to the 2 T cell receptor beta chains below, sequenced in a study of cytomegalovirus exposure and HLA in healthy donors. The PCR had 60 Vbeta and 13 Jbeta primers. Measured with immunoSEQ multiplex PCR; TCRdb has only the in-frame clones, and not every one. The table includes fewer than 150,000 clones, roughly 77% detected once. Sequencing was performed on PBMCs. The receptors were sampled from a man aged 50-60 years in good health and CMV-seropositive.

This clone has more than one count but fewer than ten. This chain connects TRBV13 to TRBJ1-1, with D perhaps matching TRBD1 (5 bases). CDR3 size: 11 residues. V shed 2 bases and J shed 8 bases, with 6 bases lying between them. Germline V gene lookup returns CDR1 PRHDT and CDR2 FYEKMQ (reference sequence). The CDR3 sequence is CASSLRGEAFF. The CDR3 DNA reads TGTGCCAGCAGCTTAAGGGGCGAAGCTTTCTTT.

This clone was observed a single time. This chain connects TRBV2 to TRBJ1-5; D remains unclear. The CDR3 runs to 13 residues. CDR1 SNHLY and CDR2 FYNNEI come from the germline V gene. V shed 4 bases and J shed 5 bases, with 9 bases lying between them. CDR3 DNA sequence: TGTGCCAGCAGTGCCGCCAGGTATCAGCCCCAGCATTTT. This sequence encodes CASSAARYQPQHF.